Each of the 22 T cell receptor beta chains below was sequenced from the same sample in a study of T cell clonality in common variable immunodeficiency. The method was immunoSEQ multiplex PCR; TCRdb's version includes in-frame clones alone and lacks a portion of them. The sample has 25,000 to 35,000 clones, none seen only once. General observations from the study: Common variable immunodeficiency TCR beta sequences reportedly had fewer deletions and N-nucleotide insertions.

These receptors' targets are unknown. The sequenced sample was peripheral blood mononuclear cells. The receptors here all came from a human donor with common variable immunodeficiency.

This clone was detected many times. The CDR3 goes on 3 residues after the read ends, and that part is filled in from the germline J gene. The chain has TRBV11-2 and TRBJ2-2; D is perhaps TRBD1 (6 bases). This CDR3 region has 15 residues. Germline V gene lookup returns CDR1 SGHAT and CDR2 FQNNGV. V gave up 4 bases and J gave up 3 bases, with 12 bases separating them. This CDR3 reads CASSSQGIDTGELFF. The covered CDR3 bases are TGTGCCAGCAGCTCGCAGGGGATCGACACCGGGGAG.

This clone was picked up a small number of times. The read terminates 3 residues ahead of where the CDR3 ends, so the germline J gene completes it. V is TRBV4-2 and J is TRBJ2-5; 10 bases match TRBD2. CDR1 and CDR2 (germline): LGHNA, YNFKEQ. This CDR3 spans 17 amino acids. Trimming at V came to 0 bases and at J to 5 bases, leaving 9 bases not matched to a gene. The sequenced CDR3 bases are TGTGCCAGCAGCCAAGAGTTAGCGCTAGCGGGAGTGGAGACC. Residues: CASSQELALAGVET. Given in full, the CDR3 is CASSQELALAGVETQYF.

In this sample, this clone turned up many times. The read ends 3 residues shy of where the CDR3 ends; the end is completed using the germline J gene. The sample has other DNA sequences that encode this CDR3 too. The chain carries TRBV7-8 and TRBJ1-5; 7 nucleotides agree with TRBD1. The J segment lost 0 bases and the V segment lost 4 bases, leaving 3 bases of the junction unmatched. The CDR3 has 15 residues. Germline lookup yields CDR1 SGHVS and CDR2 FQNEAQ. The sequenced part of the CDR3 DNA is TGTGCCAGCAGCTCCGACAGGGTTAGCAATCAGCCC. Its protein is CASSSDRVSNQP. The whole CDR3 reads CASSSDRVSNQPQHF.

The table lists this clone with a few counts. The CDR3 extends 3 residues past the end of the read, so its final part is completed from the germline J gene. The rearrangement uses TRBV2 and TRBJ2-7; the D gene is possibly TRBD1 (6 bases). Trimming pared 6 bases from V and 4 bases from J, leaving 13 bases between. The CDR3 length is 13 residues. The germline gives CDR1 SNHLY, CDR2 FYNNEI. CDR3 DNA (partial): TGTGCCAGCAGGAGAACAGGGAATTACGAG. This translates into CASRRTGNYE. The complete CDR3 sequence is CASRRTGNYEQYF. The variable domain in full, completed from reference TRBV2 and TRBJ2-7, reads EPEVTQTPSHQVTQMGQEVILRCVPISNHLYFYWYRQILGQKVEFLVSFYNNEISEKSEIFDDQFSVERPDGSNFTLKIRSTKLEDSAMYFCASRRTGNYEQYFGPGTRLTVT.

This clone was detected many times. The observed sequence ends 3 residues before the CDR3 terminus, with the missing tail filled in from the germline J gene. V and J are TRBV20-1 and TRBJ2-7; TRBD1 agrees at 9 bases. V lost 3 bases to trimming and J lost 2 bases; unmatched junction nucleotides: 5. Germline CDR1 reads DFQATT; CDR2 reads SNEGSKA (reference sequence). The CDR3 length is 14 residues. The CDR3 loop reads CSARPGQGTYEQYF. CDR3 DNA, as far as it was read: TGCAGTGCTAGGCCGGGACAGGGAACCTACGAG.

In its sample, this clone is medium-sized. The CDR3 end is not reached by the read, which stops 3 residues before it; the germline J gene fills it in. The chain couples TRBV20-1 to TRBJ1-5, with 9 bases identical to TRBD1. The CDR3 length is 14 residues. The junction had 9 bases not matched to a gene; V was cut back by 6 bases and J by 6 bases. Per germline, CDR1 DFQATT and CDR2 SNEGSKA (reference sequence). The CDR3 sequence is CSAFDRGMGQPQHF. Partial CDR3 DNA: TGCAGTGCGTTCGACAGGGGGATGGGTCAGCCC.

This clone has a count of ten or more. The CDR3 end is not reached by the read, which stops 3 residues before it; the germline J gene fills it in. The chain uses TRBV10-1 and TRBJ2-7; 10 bases are a match to TRBD2. Looked up from germline, CDR1 is WNHNN and CDR2 is SYGVQD (reference sequence). The CDR3 is 13 amino acids. The junction had 2 bases not matched to a gene; V was cut back by 6 bases and J by 3 bases. The CDR3 loop is CASSGLAVYEQYF. The DNA read from the CDR3 is TGCGCCAGCAGCGGACTAGCGGTCTACGAG.

For this clone: The CDR3 end is not reached by the read, which stops 3 residues before it; the germline J gene fills it in. V gene TRBV5-1 combines with J gene TRBJ2-1; 7 nucleotides agree with TRBD2. The length of the CDR3 is 16 residues. In germline, CDR1 is SGHRS, CDR2 YFSETQ. Losses at the gene ends were 2 bases for V and 5 bases for J; bases not matched to a gene: 10. The CDR3 DNA, read in part, is TGCGCCAGCAGCTTAACCGGGACTACCGGAAACAATGAG. Amino acids: CASSLTGTTGNNE. The whole CDR3 sequence is CASSLTGTTGNNEQFF. Based on the CDR3 plus reference TRBV5-1 and TRBJ2-1, the full variable domain is KAGVTQTPRYLIKTRGQQVTLSCSPISGHRSVSWYQQTPGQGLQFLFEYFSETQRNKGNFPGRFSGRQFSNSRSEMNVSTLELGDSALYLCASSLTGTTGNNEQFFGPGTRLTVL.

This clone was counted at least ten times. Coverage ceases 3 residues before the CDR3 finishes, and the germline J gene fills in the end. This chain links TRBV7-6 with TRBJ2-2, with D unclear. The CDR3 extends over 14 amino acids. Germline CDR1 and CDR2: SGHVS and FNYEAQ. V was shortened by 5 bases and J by 1 base, with 8 bases between the two germline ends. CDR3 residues: CASSLLLNTGELFF. The sequenced CDR3 bases are TGTGCCAGCAGCCTCCTCTTGAACACCGGGGAG.

This clone came up many times. The CDR3 extends 3 residues past the end of the read, so its final part is completed from the germline J gene. The chain links TRBV19 to TRBJ1-5; 7 positions agree with TRBD1. Germline trimming cut 3 bases from V and 0 bases from J; bases unmatched to any gene: 8. This CDR3 contains 17 residues. Germline V gives CDR1 LNHDA, CDR2 SQIVND (reference sequence). Incomplete CDR3 DNA: TGTGCCAGTAGTATCCGACAGGGAAGATATAGCAATCAGCCC. Translation gives CASSIRQGRYSNQP. The CDR3 as a whole reads CASSIRQGRYSNQPQHF.

A word on this clone: Read sequence stops 3 residues before the CDR3 end, and the germline J gene provides the missing end. The chain has TRBV11-2 and TRBJ2-5; 11 positions agree with TRBD2. V lost 1 base to trimming and J lost 5 bases; unmatched junction nucleotides: 3. Germline V lookup: CDR1 SGHAT, CDR2 FQNNGV. The CDR3 is made up of 15 amino acids. CDR3 loop: CASSLGTSGSETQYF. The part of the CDR3 DNA that was read is TGTGCCAGCAGCTTAGGTACTAGCGGGAGTGAGACC.

A remark on this clone: The read gets to within 3 residues of the CDR3 end, and the germline J gene fills in the rest. The V and J genes are TRBV19 and TRBJ1-1; D call uncertain. The CDR3 contains 14 residues. Germline assignment: CDR1 LNHDA and CDR2 SQIVND (reference sequence). Trimming took off 3 bases at V and 0 bases at J, with 8 bases between the two ends. CDR3: CASSIFSMNTEAFF. Partial CDR3 DNA: TGTGCCAGTAGTATTTTTTCCATGAACACTGAA.

This clone was seen at least ten times. From the germline J gene comes the end of the CDR3, since the read stops 3 residues before it. The rearrangement joins TRBV6-2 or TRBV6-3 to TRBJ1-5; D is undetermined. The CDR3 has 13 residues. The germline V gene has CDR1 MNHEY and CDR2 SVGEGT. Trimming removed 4 bases from V and 4 bases from J, with 8 bases in between. The CDR3 region is CASSSTRNQPQHF. Incomplete CDR3 DNA: TGTGCCAGCAGTTCTACGAGAAATCAGCCC.

At least ten counts were recorded for this clone. The CDR3 goes on 3 residues after the read ends, and that part is filled in from the germline J gene. The V and J genes are TRBV6-1 and TRBJ2-2; a possible D gene is TRBD2 (5 bases). The germline V and J ends were trimmed by 2 bases and 4 bases, with 11 bases remaining between them. This CDR3 has 15 residues. Germline V gene data show CDR1 as MNHNS and CDR2 as SASEGT. This CDR3 reads CASSEIGVFTGELFF. The part of the CDR3 DNA that was read is TGTGCCAGCAGTGAAATCGGGGTCTTCACCGGGGAG.

This clone was counted many times. From the germline J gene comes the end of the CDR3, since the read stops 3 residues before it. This chain joins TRBV19 and TRBJ2-6; D remains ambiguous. CDR1 is LNHDA, CDR2 SQIVND, per germline (reference sequence). Trimming pared 5 bases from V and 1 base from J, leaving 6 bases between. This CDR3 contains 14 residues. The CDR3 sequence: CASSEVSGANVLTF. The DNA read from the CDR3 is TGTGCCAGTAGTGAGGTATCTGGGGCCAACGTC.

In this sample, this clone turned up many times. The read ends 3 residues before the CDR3 terminus; that terminus is restored from the germline J gene. The J gene is TRBJ2-7, the V gene TRBV29-1, with 11 bases fitting TRBD1. After removal of 5 bases from V and 0 bases from J, the junction contained 9 bases not matched to a gene. The CDR3 runs to 16 residues. Germline V gives CDR1 SQVTM, CDR2 ANQGSEA. The CDR3 spells CSVFLSGTGGSYEQYF. The part of the CDR3 DNA that was read is TGCAGCGTTTTCCTTTCCGGGACAGGGGGCTCCTACGAG.

A few counts support this clone. The read ends 3 residues shy of where the CDR3 ends; the end is completed using the germline J gene. The V gene is TRBV7-9, the J gene TRBJ2-2, with D possibly matching TRBD1 (6 bases). This CDR3 has 15 residues. Trimming cost V 5 bases and J 5 bases, with 15 bases left between them. Germline loops: CDR1 SEHNR, CDR2 FQNEAQ (reference sequence). CDR3 protein: CASSANRVGTGELFF. CDR3 DNA (partial): TGTGCCAGCAGCGCGAACAGGGTGGGAACCGGGGAG.

The sample holds many counts of this clone. The sequenced fragment ends 3 residues before the CDR3 boundary, so the rest is inferred from the germline J gene. This chain links TRBV29-1 with TRBJ2-1; the D is unclear. The CDR3 spans 12 residues. Germline loops: CDR1 SQVTM, CDR2 ANQGSEA. V dropped 1 base and J dropped 7 bases, with 8 bases sitting between them. The sequenced CDR3 bases are TGCAGCGTTGAAGTAGAAATGAATGAG. Its translation: CSVEVEMNE. In full, the CDR3 is CSVEVEMNEQFF.

Many counts were recorded for this clone. The CDR3 end lies 3 residues beyond the end of the read and is filled in from the germline J gene. The rearrangement uses TRBV19 and TRBJ2-2, with D tentatively TRBD2 (5 bases). The germline V gene has CDR1 LNHDA and CDR2 SQIVND (reference sequence). V dropped 6 bases and J dropped 8 bases, with 16 bases sitting between them. The CDR3 length is 14 residues. The part of the CDR3 DNA that was read is TGTGCCAGTAGCCCCGTGAGGGTTCCAGGGGAG. This encodes CASSPVRVPGE. The complete CDR3 reads CASSPVRVPGELFF.

There are many counts of this clone. The sequenced fragment ends 3 residues before the CDR3 boundary, so the rest is inferred from the germline J gene. The V call is TRBV18, the J call TRBJ1-5; the D gene is possibly TRBD1 (6 bases). The V end lost 3 bases, the J end lost 5 bases, and 8 bases lay between the germline ends. CDR3 size: 13 residues. Per germline, CDR1 KGHSH and CDR2 LQKENI. Incomplete CDR3 DNA: TGTGCCAGCTCACCGGCAGGGGATCAGCCC. Translation: CASSPAGDQP. The whole CDR3 sequence reads CASSPAGDQPQHF. The whole variable domain, remainder taken from reference TRBV18 and TRBJ1-5, is NAGVMQNPRHLVRRRGQEARLRCSPMKGHSHVYWYRQLPEEGLKFMVYLQKENIIDESGMPKERFSAEFPKEGPSILRIQQVVRGDSAAYFCASSPAGDQPQHFGDGTRLSIL.

This clone was seen repeatedly, ten times or more. The CDR3 end falls 3 residues outside the read, so it is completed with the germline J gene. This rearrangement joins TRBV7-2 to TRBJ2-3; D perhaps matches TRBD2 (5 bases). Per germline, CDR1 SGHTA and CDR2 FQGNSA. V gave up 3 bases and J gave up 1 base, with 11 bases separating them. The CDR3 spans 15 residues. The covered CDR3 bases are TGTGCCAGCAGCTTGACCCAACTAGGCACAGATACG. Its protein is CASSLTQLGTDT. The whole CDR3 protein is CASSLTQLGTDTQYF.

This clone was recorded at least ten times. The read gets to within 3 residues of the CDR3 end, and the germline J gene fills in the rest. The rearrangement joins TRBV20-1 to TRBJ2-5; TRBD1 matches 8 bases. The CDR3 loop spans 15 amino acids. The V gene's germline CDR1 is DFQATT and CDR2 SNEGSKA (reference sequence). V shed 3 bases and J 2 bases; nucleotides not matched to a gene: 8. The part of the CDR3 DNA that was read is TGCAGTGCTAGTCGGGACAGGCACCCACAAGAGACC. It is translated as CSASRDRHPQET. The entire CDR3 sequence reads CSASRDRHPQETQYF.